Each of the 20 T cell receptor beta chains below was sequenced from the same sample in a study of regulatory T cells in long-lasting Graves disease. In building TCR beta libraries, iRepertoire HTBI primers were used together with Arm-PCR of CDR3 regions. MiXCR, applied by TCRdb to the multiplex PCR reads, yields one record per CDR3 protein. The data hold approximately 360,000 distinct CDR3 sequences, with over 9.5% observed a single time. Time point reported: newly diagnosed GD, antithyroid drugs for less than 3 months. There was RNA extracted from PBMCs, and the TCR library was made from it. The sample was also reused in another study, on T cells in Graves' hyperthyroidism and ophthalmopathy.

The sequencing here drew on peripheral blood mononuclear cells (PBMCs), taken at new diagnosis, from a patient treated with antithyroid drugs. The source of these receptors is a woman between 18 and 30 years old with Graves disease.

V and J are TRBV4-2 and TRBJ1-1; 7 nucleotides line up with TRBD1. Germline assignment: CDR1 LGHNA and CDR2 YNFKEQ. The CDR3 contains 17 residues. Germline trimming cut 3 bases from V and 1 base from J; bases unmatched to any gene: 11. CDR3 loop: CASSQLGWQGGNTEAFF. The CDR3 coding sequence is TGTGCCAGCAGCCAGCTGGGGTGGCAGGGGGGGAACACTGAAGCTTTCTTT.

V and J are TRBV11-1 and TRBJ2-7; 7 bases line up with TRBD2. CDR3 length equals 15 residues. The germline CDR1 and CDR2 sequences are SGHAT and FQDESV (reference sequence). The V segment lost 3 bases and the J segment 4 bases; nucleotides outside the gene matches: 9. DNA of the CDR3: TGTGCCAGCAGCTTTTGGGCGGGAGCGAGGTACGAGCAGTACTTC. This codes for CASSFWAGARYEQYF. The variable domain in full, completed from reference TRBV11-1 and TRBJ2-7, reads EAEVAQSPRYKITEKSQAVAFWCDPISGHATLYWYRQILGQGPELLVQFQDESVVDDSQLPKDRFSAERLKGVDSTLKIQPAELGDSAMYLCASSFWAGARYEQYFGPGTRLTVT.

This clonotype was seen a few times. Because it lacks the conserved phenylalanine or tryptophan at the end, this CDR3 is likely a read error. The DNA is left out, because the CDR3 cannot be placed on it with certainty; the CDR3 is given as TCRdb lists it. The chain is built from TRBV20-1 and TRBJ2-1; the D call of TRBD2 is as the table states it, not checked on the DNA. Germline-derived CDR1 and CDR2 are DFQATT and SNEGSKA (reference sequence). The length of the CDR3 is 9 amino acids, counting both ends. The CDR3 protein is CSVGRSPIL.

This clonotype has a handful of counts. The rearrangement links TRBV15 to TRBJ1-4, with 8 bases fitting TRBD1. V gave up 8 bases and J gave up 9 bases; unmatched junction bases: 8. The germline V gene has CDR1 LNHNV and CDR2 YYDKDF (reference sequence). The CDR3 spans 13 residues. The CDR3 DNA reads TGTGCCACCCGACGGACAGGGCGACAAAAACTGTTTTTT. Residues: CATRRTGRQKLFF.

About this clonotype: One base away lies a much larger clone, so this may be a sequencing read error. The V call is TRBV11-1, the J call TRBJ2-3; D call uncertain. V was shortened by 1 base and J by 2 bases, with 4 bases between the two germline ends. Germline V CDR1 and CDR2: SGHAT, FQDESV (reference sequence). The CDR3 consists of 13 residues. This chain's CDR3 is CASSLVYTDTQYF. The CDR3 nucleotides are TGTGCCAGCAGCTTAGTCTACACAGATACGCAGTATTTT.

This chain uses TRBV29-1 with TRBJ1-2; D not resolved. The V end lost 4 bases, the J end lost 5 bases, and 14 bases lay between the germline ends. In germline, CDR1 is SQVTM, CDR2 ANQGSEA. The CDR3 is 13 amino acids. The CDR3: CSVANLQRYGYTF. In nucleotides, the CDR3 is TGCAGCGTTGCCAACCTACAGCGGTATGGCTACACCTTC.

This clonotype was counted many times. The genes are TRBV6-2 or TRBV6-3 and TRBJ1-2; D may be TRBD1 (6 bases). This CDR3 spans 13 amino acids. CDR1 and CDR2 from the germline V gene are MNHEY and SVGEGT. Trimming pared 5 bases from V and 5 bases from J, leaving 12 bases between. CDR3 protein: CASSQGMRYGYTF. The CDR3 DNA follows: TGTGCCAGCAGTCAGGGGATGAGATATGGCTACACCTTC.

In the case of this clonotype: This likely came from a read error, as a far larger clone is one base away. The chain couples TRBV4-1 to TRBJ2-5; possible D gene TRBD2, 6 bases. The CDR3 is 14 residues long. The germline V gene has CDR1 MGHRA and CDR2 YSYEKL. DNA for the CDR3: TGTGCCAGCAGCTTTTGGGAGGTCCAAGAGACCCAGTACTTC. It codes for CASSFWEVQETQYF.

The gene calls are TRBV4-3 and TRBJ2-7; maybe TRBD2 (6 bases). The CDR3 is 18 amino acids. Germline CDR1 and CDR2: LGHNA and YSLEER. V lost 0 bases and J lost 3, with 21 bases in between. CDR3 sequence: CASSQDGVVWRGNYEQYF. DNA of the CDR3: TGCGCCAGCAGCCAAGATGGGGTCGTATGGCGGGGCAACTACGAGCAGTACTTC.

This clonotype was seen many times. The chain recombines TRBV4-2 with TRBJ2-5; D is possibly TRBD1 (5 bases). V was shortened by 4 bases and J by 1 base, with 13 bases between the two germline ends. Germline CDR1 reads LGHNA; CDR2 reads YNFKEQ. This CDR3 has 15 residues. In nucleotides, the CDR3 is TGTGCCAGCAGCCGAGGAAGACAGCCCCAAGAGACCCAGTACTTC. It yields the protein CASSRGRQPQETQYF.

This clonotype was observed at least ten times. CDR3 region: CASRDSFRGNTIYF. Here the CDR3 DNA reads TGTGCCAGCAGAGACAGCTTCCGAGGAAACACCATATATTTT. The chain joins TRBV13 to TRBJ1-3; D perhaps matches TRBD1 (5 bases). The germline V gene encodes CDR1 PRHDT and CDR2 FYEKMQ (reference sequence). CDR3 length: 14 amino acids. V lost 6 bases and J 4 bases, leaving 13 bases between the germline ends.

The rearrangement uses TRBV4-1 and TRBJ1-2; 9 positions match TRBD1. CDR1 MGHRA and CDR2 YSYEKL come from the germline V gene. Trimming removed 1 base from V and 4 bases from J; junction bases left unmatched: 10. The CDR3 consists of 17 residues. The CDR3 DNA follows: TGCGCCAGCAGCCAAGCGGGGACAGGGTCTTTTAGCTATGGCTACACCTTC. Translating it yields CASSQAGTGSFSYGYTF.

In this sample, this clonotype turned up once. This chain joins TRBV5-1 and TRBJ2-2; a weak D match, TRBD2 (6 bases). Germline V CDR1 and CDR2: SGHRS, YFSETQ. V lost 4 bases to trimming and J lost 6 bases, with 22 bases between them. This CDR3 region has 17 residues. The DNA for the CDR3 is TGCGCCAGCAGCCTCCTAACCGGGAGAGGGACCCCCGGGGAGCTGTTTTTT. It translates to CASSLLTGRGTPGELFF.

This clonotype was observed at least ten times. J is TRBJ2-2 and V is TRBV20-1; the match to TRBD1 covers 10 bases. Germline V gene sequence: CDR1 DFQATT, CDR2 SNEGSKA (reference sequence). V lost 3 bases to trimming and J lost 3 bases; unmatched junction nucleotides: 13. The CDR3 loop spans 18 amino acids. In DNA, the CDR3 is TGCAGTGCTAGTGGCGAGGGGCGGGACAGGGGCCACACCGGGGAGCTGTTTTTT. Translation gives CSASGEGRDRGHTGELFF.

This clonotype was recorded at least ten times. This chain links TRBV28 with TRBJ2-3; D gene uncertain. Trimming removed 3 bases from V and 2 bases from J, with 15 bases in between. Germline lookup yields CDR1 MDHEN and CDR2 SYDVKM. The CDR3 runs 16 residues. CDR3 loop: CASSLLSLTVTDTQYF. The CDR3 coding sequence is TGTGCCAGCAGTTTGCTGAGTCTGACGGTCACAGATACGCAGTATTTT.

The chain recombines TRBV20-1 with TRBJ1-2; D remains unclear. The CDR3 is made up of 14 amino acids. The germline V and J ends were trimmed by 3 bases and 3 bases, with 14 bases remaining between them. Germline V lookup: CDR1 DFQATT, CDR2 SNEGSKA (reference sequence). In DNA, the CDR3 is TGCAGTGCTAGCCAAGGGTATCTTGACTATGGCTACACCTTC. It encodes CSASQGYLDYGYTF.

This chain connects TRBV10-3 to TRBJ1-1; D is unresolved. Germline CDR1 reads ENHRY; CDR2 reads SYGVKD. V gave up 4 bases and J gave up 1 base, with 7 bases separating them. The CDR3 consists of 13 residues. In DNA form, the CDR3 reads TGTGCCATCAGTGTAGTGGGGAACACTGAAGCTTTCTTT. Amino acids: CAISVVGNTEAFF.

The CDR3: CASLAGAGGTDTQYF. Here the CDR3 DNA reads TGTGCCAGTCTCGCCGGAGCGGGGGGCACAGATACGCAGTATTTT. The chain carries TRBV6-4 and TRBJ2-3; 8 bases match TRBD2. V lost 9 bases, J lost 1 base, and 9 bases stayed unmatched. Germline values: CDR1 MRHNA, CDR2 SNTAGT. The CDR3 consists of 15 residues.

The chain links TRBV20-1 to TRBJ1-1; TRBD1 agrees at 7 bases. Germline V gene lookup returns CDR1 DFQATT and CDR2 SNEGSKA (reference sequence). V lost 4 bases and J lost 2; bases outside the gene matches: 4. The CDR3 is made up of 13 amino acids. CDR3 nucleotides: TGCAGTGCTACAGACAGGGATAACACTGAAGCTTTCTTT. This translates into CSATDRDNTEAFF.

This clonotype was detected many times. This chain links TRBV2 with TRBJ2-3; D remains unclear. The V gene lost 4 bases and the J gene lost 0 bases, with 8 bases spanning the gap. In germline, CDR1 is SNHLY, CDR2 FYNNEI. The CDR3 spans 14 residues. As DNA, the CDR3 is TGTGCCAGCAGTGCGACTGGGAGCACAGATACGCAGTATTTT. Its protein product is CASSATGSTDTQYF.